The present T cell receptor (beta chain) was sequenced within a study of early T cells in non-severe SARS-CoV-2 infection. Study-wide context: From unsorted whole blood, bulk RNA was sequenced, and the chains remained unpaired.

This clonotype has more than one count but fewer than ten. The antigen is undetermined. Whole-study results and caveats: The matching step, a VDJdb search, favored anti-spike CD8 responses and missed private and CD4 specificities.

The CDR3 has 14 amino acids. The V gene's germline CDR1 is DFQATT and CDR2 SNEGSKA (reference sequence). The J segment lost 10 bases and the V segment lost 6 bases, leaving 12 bases of the junction unmatched. Individual cDNA molecules carried attached unique molecular identifiers. TCRdb reprocessed the 5' RACE reads via MiXCR and lists one record per CDR3 protein. Of about 67,000 distinct CDR3 sequences in the sample, around a tenth are singletons; the top ten hold 3% to 4%. The source material was whole blood. The chain recombines TRBV20-1 with TRBJ2-1, with 10 positions matching TRBD2. This clonotype was obtained from an adult who was a healthcare worker with PCR-confirmed SARS-CoV-2 infection or an uninfected control (not recorded which). CDR3 residues: CSAPLAGGLREQFF. The CDR3 nucleotides read TGCAGTGCGCCTTTAGCGGGGGGTCTTAGGGAGCAGTTCTTC.